The sequence of this T cell receptor beta chain was determined in a study of blood T cell repertoires in COVID-19. Study-wide context: COVID-19 samples from acute and convalescent phases originated in the United States, Italy and Spain.

The CDR3 loop spans 12 amino acids. The germline V and J ends were trimmed by 3 bases and 6 bases, with 8 bases remaining between them. Germline values: CDR1 SGHKS, CDR2 YYEKEE (reference sequence). Per the original methods: Reference gene primer amplification in the assay estimated nucleated cell counts. Measured with immunoSEQ multiplex PCR; TCRdb has only the in-frame clones, and not every one. D and trimming were read from the DNA, whereas the V and J calls and clone size are those reported in that table. Of about 410,000 clones listed, just over 85% are singletons. Sequencing input: peripheral blood. The source is a woman in her twenties or thirties with active or convalescent COVID-19. V gene TRBV5-5 combines with J gene TRBJ2-3; unclear D gene. The CDR3 here is CASSSMSDTQYF. In nucleotides, the CDR3 is TGTGCCAGCAGCTCTATGTCCGATACGCAGTATTTT.